Listed here are 8 T cell receptor beta chains from one sample, sequenced in a study of blood T cell repertoires in COVID-19. The data were produced by immunoSEQ multiplex PCR, yet TCRdb's version contains in-frame clones alone and is incomplete. The sample consists of roughly 240,000 clones, roughly 86% of them appearing once. The sample taken for sequencing was peripheral blood. Source of these receptors: a woman aged 60-75 years who had recovered from COVID-19.

The rearrangement uses TRBV5-1 and TRBJ1-1, with D possibly being TRBD1 (5 bases). From germline, CDR1 is SGHRS and CDR2 YFSETQ. Trimming took off 3 bases at V and 2 bases at J, with 14 bases between the two ends. The CDR3 runs 15 residues. CDR3 protein: CASSWAGAGNTEAFF. CDR3 coding DNA: TGCGCCAGCAGCTGGGCCGGGGCGGGAAACACTGAAGCTTTCTTT.

The J gene is TRBJ2-2, the V gene TRBV28; D gene uncertain. This CDR3 contains 12 residues. The germline CDR1 and CDR2 sequences are MDHEN and SYDVKM. V lost 9 bases, J lost 5 bases, and 10 bases lay in between. The DNA of the CDR3 is TGTGCCAGTAACTCCTTGACCGGGGAGCTGTTTTTT. Its protein is CASNSLTGELFF.

Only one count was recorded for this clone. This sequence joins TRBV5-1 and TRBJ1-3; D is undetermined. The CDR3 loop spans 14 amino acids. Germline assignment: CDR1 SGHRS and CDR2 YFSETQ. V lost 1 base to trimming and J lost 0 bases, with 5 bases between them. The CDR3 nucleotides read TGCGCCAGCAGCTTGACAAGCTCTGGAAACACCATATATTTT. It is translated as CASSLTSSGNTIYF.

This clone was found once. The chain employs TRBV5-1 and TRBJ2-7; 7 bases fit TRBD1. The ends lost 3 bases at V and 0 bases at J; junction bases unmatched: 3. Per the germline V gene, CDR1 is SGHRS and CDR2 is YFSETQ. CDR3 length: 14 amino acids. This CDR3 reads CASSWGTDSYEQYF. The CDR3 DNA reads TGCGCCAGCAGCTGGGGGACAGACTCCTACGAGCAGTACTTC. The whole variable domain, filled in from reference TRBV5-1 and TRBJ2-7, reads KAGVTQTPRYLIKTRGQQVTLSCSPISGHRSVSWYQQTPGQGLQFLFEYFSETQRNKGNFPGRFSGRQFSNSRSEMNVSTLELGDSALYLCASSWGTDSYEQYFGPGTRLTVT.

The J gene is TRBJ2-7, the V gene TRBV3-1 (or the pseudogene TRBV3-2); 9 bases agree with TRBD2. This CDR3 contains 17 residues. V lost 0 bases to trimming and J lost 1 base; unmatched junction nucleotides: 7. Germline V gene lookup returns CDR1 LGHDT and CDR2 YNNKEL (reference sequence). This CDR3 is CASSQEDSGLASYEQYF. The CDR3 DNA is TGTGCCAGCAGCCAAGAAGATTCGGGACTAGCATCCTACGAGCAGTACTTC.

The gene calls are TRBV5-1 and TRBJ2-5, with D possibly TRBD2 on 7 matching bases. The CDR3 is made up of 15 amino acids. Trimming removed 3 bases at V and 3 bases at J, with 15 bases between. The germline V gene has CDR1 SGHRS and CDR2 YFSETQ. Written as DNA, the CDR3 is TGCGCCAGCAGCTCGCTGAGGGGGGGAGAAGAGACCCAGTACTTC. Protein sequence: CASSSLRGGEETQYF.

V and J are TRBV20-1 and TRBJ2-7, with unresolved D. The CDR3 sequence is 13 residues long. Germline V gene data show CDR1 as DFQATT and CDR2 as SNEGSKA (reference sequence). The V end was cut by 3 bases, the J end by 0 bases, with 9 bases between. CDR3 region: CSASSLFSYEQYF. For the CDR3, the DNA is TGCAGTGCTAGTTCTTTATTCTCCTACGAGCAGTACTTC.

The chain couples TRBV9 to TRBJ1-4; D remains ambiguous. The V end lost 0 bases, the J end lost 3 bases, and 9 bases lay between the germline ends. The length of the CDR3 is 15 residues. Looked up from germline, CDR1 is SGDLS and CDR2 is YYNGEE. For the CDR3, the DNA is TGTGCCAGCAGCGTAGAACCTCGGGCTAATGAAAAACTGTTTTTT. Protein product: CASSVEPRANEKLFF.